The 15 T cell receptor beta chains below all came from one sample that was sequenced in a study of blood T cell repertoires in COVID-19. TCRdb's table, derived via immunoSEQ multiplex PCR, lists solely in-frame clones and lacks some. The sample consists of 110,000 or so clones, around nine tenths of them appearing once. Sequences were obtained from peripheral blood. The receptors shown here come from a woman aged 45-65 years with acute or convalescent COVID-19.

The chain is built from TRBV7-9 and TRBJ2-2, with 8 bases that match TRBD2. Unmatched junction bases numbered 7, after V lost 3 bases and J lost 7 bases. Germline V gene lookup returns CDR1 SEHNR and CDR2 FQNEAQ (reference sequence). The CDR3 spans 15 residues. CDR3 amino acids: CASSLPGGPDGELFF. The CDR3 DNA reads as TGTGCCAGCAGCTTGCCGGGGGGGCCGGACGGGGAGCTGTTTTTT.

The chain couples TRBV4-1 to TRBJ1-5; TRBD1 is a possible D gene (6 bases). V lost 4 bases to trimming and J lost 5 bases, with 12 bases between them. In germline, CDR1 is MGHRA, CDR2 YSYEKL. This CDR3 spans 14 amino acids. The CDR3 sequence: CASSPQQGYQPQHF. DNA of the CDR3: TGCGCCAGCAGCCCCCAACAGGGCTATCAGCCCCAGCATTTT.

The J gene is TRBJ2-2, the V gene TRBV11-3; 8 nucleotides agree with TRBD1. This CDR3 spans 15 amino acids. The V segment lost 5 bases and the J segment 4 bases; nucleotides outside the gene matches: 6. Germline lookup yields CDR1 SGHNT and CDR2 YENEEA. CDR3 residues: CASSPRQGRTGELFF. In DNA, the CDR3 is TGTGCCAGCAGCCCACGACAGGGGCGCACCGGGGAGCTGTTTTTT. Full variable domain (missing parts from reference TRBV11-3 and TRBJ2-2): EAGVVQSPRYKIIEKKQPVAFWCNPISGHNTLYWYLQNLGQGPELLIRYENEEAVDDSQLPKDRFSAERLKGVDSTLKIQPAELGDSAVYLCASSPRQGRTGELFFGEGSRLTVL.

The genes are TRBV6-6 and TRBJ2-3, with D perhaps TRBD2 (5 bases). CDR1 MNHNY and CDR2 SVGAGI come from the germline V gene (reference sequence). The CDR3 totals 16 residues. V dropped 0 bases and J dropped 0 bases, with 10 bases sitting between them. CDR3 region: CASSYSGRASTDTQYF. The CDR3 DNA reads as TGTGCCAGCAGTTACTCGGGGAGAGCTAGCACAGATACGCAGTATTTT.

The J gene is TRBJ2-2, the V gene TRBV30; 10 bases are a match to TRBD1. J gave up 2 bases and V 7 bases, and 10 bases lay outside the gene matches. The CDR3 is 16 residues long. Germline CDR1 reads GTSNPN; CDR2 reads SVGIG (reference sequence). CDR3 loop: CAYGGGQGYNTGELFF. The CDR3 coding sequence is TGTGCCTATGGAGGGGGACAGGGGTATAACACCGGGGAGCTGTTTTTT.

The CDR3 loop is CASSQERQGTGNGYTF. CDR3 in DNA: TGTGCCAGCAGCCAAGAACGACAGGGAACGGGGAATGGCTACACCTTC. The chain carries TRBV3-1 (or the pseudogene TRBV3-2) and TRBJ1-2, with 7 positions matching TRBD1. Germline loops: CDR1 LGHDT, CDR2 YNNKEL (reference sequence). V shed 0 bases, J shed 6 bases, and the junction held 10 bases outside the gene matches. This CDR3 contains 16 residues.

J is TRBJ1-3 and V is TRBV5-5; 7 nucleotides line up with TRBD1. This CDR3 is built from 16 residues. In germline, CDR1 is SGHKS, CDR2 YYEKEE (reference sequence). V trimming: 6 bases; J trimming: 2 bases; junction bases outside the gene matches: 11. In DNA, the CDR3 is TGTGCCAGCACCGTTGCGACAGGGTCAGCTGGAAACACCATATATTTT. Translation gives CASTVATGSAGNTIYF.

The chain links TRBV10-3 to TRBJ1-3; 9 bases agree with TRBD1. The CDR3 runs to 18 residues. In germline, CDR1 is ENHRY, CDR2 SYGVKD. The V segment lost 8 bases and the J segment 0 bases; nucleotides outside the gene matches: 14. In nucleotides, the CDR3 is TGTGCCATCGATCCCGGGACAGGGATAGGCTCCTCTGGAAACACCATATATTTT. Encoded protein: CAIDPGTGIGSSGNTIYF.

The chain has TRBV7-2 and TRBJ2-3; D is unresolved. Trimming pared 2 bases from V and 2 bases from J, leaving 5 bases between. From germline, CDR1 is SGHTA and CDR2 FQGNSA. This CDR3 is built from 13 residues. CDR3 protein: CASSLPVTDTQYF. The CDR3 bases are TGTGCCAGCAGCTTACCGGTCACAGATACGCAGTATTTT.

This CDR3 reads CASIPAGRSTDTQYF. CDR3 in DNA: TGTGCCAGCATCCCAGCGGGGCGGTCCACAGATACGCAGTATTTT. The chain has TRBV7-2 and TRBJ2-3; TRBD2 agrees at 7 bases. The germline V gene encodes CDR1 SGHTA and CDR2 FQGNSA. V lost 7 bases to trimming and J lost 2 bases; unmatched junction nucleotides: 9. The CDR3 sequence is 15 residues long.

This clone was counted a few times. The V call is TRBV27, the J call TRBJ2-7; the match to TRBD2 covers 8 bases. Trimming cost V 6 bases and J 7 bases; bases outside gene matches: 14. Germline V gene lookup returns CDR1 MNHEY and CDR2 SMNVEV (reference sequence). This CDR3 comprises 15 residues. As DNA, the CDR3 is TGTGCCAGCAGAGATGTAGGAGCGGGAGATCGGGAGCAGTACTTC. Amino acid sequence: CASRDVGAGDREQYF.

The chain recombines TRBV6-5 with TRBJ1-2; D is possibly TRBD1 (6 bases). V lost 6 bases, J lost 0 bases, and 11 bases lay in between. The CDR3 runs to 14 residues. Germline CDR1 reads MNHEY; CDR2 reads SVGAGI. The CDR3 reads CASSLDSTNYGYTF. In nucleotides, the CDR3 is TGTGCCAGCAGCTTGGACAGCACTAACTATGGCTACACCTTC.

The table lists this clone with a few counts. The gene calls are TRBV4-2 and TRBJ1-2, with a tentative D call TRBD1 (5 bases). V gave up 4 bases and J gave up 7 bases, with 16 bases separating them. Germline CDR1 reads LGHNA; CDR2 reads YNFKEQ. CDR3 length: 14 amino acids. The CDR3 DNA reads TGTGCCAGCAGCCGGAATACGGGGGTTCGTGGCTACACCTTC. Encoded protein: CASSRNTGVRGYTF.

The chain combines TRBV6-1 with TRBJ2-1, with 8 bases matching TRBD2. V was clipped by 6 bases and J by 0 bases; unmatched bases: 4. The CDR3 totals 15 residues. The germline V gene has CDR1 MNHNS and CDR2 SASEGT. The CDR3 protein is CASSMSGSSYNEQFF. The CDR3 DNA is TGTGCCAGCAGCATGAGCGGGAGCTCCTACAATGAGCAGTTCTTC.

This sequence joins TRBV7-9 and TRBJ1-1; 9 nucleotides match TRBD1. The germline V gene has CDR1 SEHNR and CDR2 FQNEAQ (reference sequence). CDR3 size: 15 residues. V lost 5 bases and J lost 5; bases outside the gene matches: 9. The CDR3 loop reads CASSARDRERTEAFF. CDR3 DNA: TGTGCCAGCAGCGCAAGGGACAGGGAGAGGACTGAAGCTTTCTTT.